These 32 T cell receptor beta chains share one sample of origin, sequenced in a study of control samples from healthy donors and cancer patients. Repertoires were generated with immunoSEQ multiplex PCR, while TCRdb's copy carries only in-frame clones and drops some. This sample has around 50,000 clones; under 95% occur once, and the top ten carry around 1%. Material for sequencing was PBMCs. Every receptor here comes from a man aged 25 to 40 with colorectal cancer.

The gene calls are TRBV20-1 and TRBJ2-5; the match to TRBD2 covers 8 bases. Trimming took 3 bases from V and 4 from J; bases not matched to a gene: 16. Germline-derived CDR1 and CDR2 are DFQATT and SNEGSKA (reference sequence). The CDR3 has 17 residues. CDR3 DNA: TGCAGTGCTAGTCGTAGCGTAGCGGGACCTCTGGGAGAGACCCAGTACTTC. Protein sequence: CSASRSVAGPLGETQYF.

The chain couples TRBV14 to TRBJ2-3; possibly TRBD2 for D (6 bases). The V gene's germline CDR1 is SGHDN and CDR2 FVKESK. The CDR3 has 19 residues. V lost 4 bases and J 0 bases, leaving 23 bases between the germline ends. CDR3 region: CASSPHTSFNIYSTDTQYF. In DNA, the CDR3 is TGTGCCAGCAGCCCTCATACTAGCTTCAATATATATAGCACAGATACGCAGTATTTT.

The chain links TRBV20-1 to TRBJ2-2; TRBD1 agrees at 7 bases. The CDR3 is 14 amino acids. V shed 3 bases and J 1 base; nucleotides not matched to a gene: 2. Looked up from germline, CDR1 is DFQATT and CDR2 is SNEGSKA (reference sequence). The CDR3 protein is CSASRTGNTGELFF. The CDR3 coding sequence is TGCAGTGCTAGTCGGACAGGGAACACCGGGGAGCTGTTTTTT.

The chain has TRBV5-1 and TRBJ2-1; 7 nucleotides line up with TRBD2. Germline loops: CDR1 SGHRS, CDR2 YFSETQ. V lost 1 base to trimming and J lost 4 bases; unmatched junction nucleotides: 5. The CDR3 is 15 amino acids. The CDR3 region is CASSLSTSEYNEQFF. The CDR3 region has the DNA TGCGCCAGCAGCTTGTCAACTAGCGAATACAATGAGCAGTTCTTC.

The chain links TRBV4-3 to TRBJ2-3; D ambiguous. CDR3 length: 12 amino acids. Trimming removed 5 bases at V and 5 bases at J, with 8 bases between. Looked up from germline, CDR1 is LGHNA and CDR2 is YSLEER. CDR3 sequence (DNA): TGCGCCAGCAGCGCTGATTTAGATACGCAGTATTTT. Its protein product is CASSADLDTQYF.

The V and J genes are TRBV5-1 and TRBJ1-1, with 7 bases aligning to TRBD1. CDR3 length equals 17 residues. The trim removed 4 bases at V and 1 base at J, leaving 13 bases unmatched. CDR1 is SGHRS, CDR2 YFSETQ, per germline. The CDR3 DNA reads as TGCGCCAGCAGCGCTGACCGGGACAGATTAGGGAACACTGAAGCTTTCTTT. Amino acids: CASSADRDRLGNTEAFF.

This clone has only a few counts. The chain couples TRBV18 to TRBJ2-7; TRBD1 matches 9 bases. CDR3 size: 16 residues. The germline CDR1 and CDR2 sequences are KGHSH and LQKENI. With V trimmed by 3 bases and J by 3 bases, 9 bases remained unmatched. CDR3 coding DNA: TGTGCCAGCTCACCGGCCGGGACAGGGAGTATCTACGAGCAGTACTTC. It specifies CASSPAGTGSIYEQYF.

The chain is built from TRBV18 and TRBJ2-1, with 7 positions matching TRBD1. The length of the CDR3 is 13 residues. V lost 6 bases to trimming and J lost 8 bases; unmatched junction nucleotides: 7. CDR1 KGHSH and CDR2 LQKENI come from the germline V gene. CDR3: CASSSQGIDEQFF. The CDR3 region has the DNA TGTGCCAGCTCCTCACAGGGGATTGATGAGCAGTTCTTC. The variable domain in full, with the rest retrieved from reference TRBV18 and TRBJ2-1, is NAGVMQNPRHLVRRRGQEARLRCSPMKGHSHVYWYRQLPEEGLKFMVYLQKENIIDESGMPKERFSAEFPKEGPSILRIQQVVRGDSAAYFCASSSQGIDEQFFGPGTRLTVL.

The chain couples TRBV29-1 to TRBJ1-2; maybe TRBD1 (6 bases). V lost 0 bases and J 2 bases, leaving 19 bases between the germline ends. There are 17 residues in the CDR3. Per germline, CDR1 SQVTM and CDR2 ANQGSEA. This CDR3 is CSVEEGSWDNENYGYTF. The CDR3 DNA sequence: TGCAGCGTTGAAGAGGGTTCGTGGGACAACGAAAACTATGGCTACACCTTC.

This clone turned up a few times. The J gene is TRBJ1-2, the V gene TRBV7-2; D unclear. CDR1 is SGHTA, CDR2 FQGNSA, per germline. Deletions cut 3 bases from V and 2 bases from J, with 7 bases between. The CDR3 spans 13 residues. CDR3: CASSFNQNYGYTF. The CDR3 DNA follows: TGTGCCAGCAGCTTTAATCAGAACTATGGCTACACCTTC.

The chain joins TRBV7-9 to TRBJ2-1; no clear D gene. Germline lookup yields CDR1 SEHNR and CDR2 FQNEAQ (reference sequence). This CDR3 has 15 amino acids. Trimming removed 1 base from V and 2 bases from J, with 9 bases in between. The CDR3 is CASSLGATTYNEQFF. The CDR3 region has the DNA TGTGCCAGCAGCTTAGGGGCGACCACCTACAATGAGCAGTTCTTC.

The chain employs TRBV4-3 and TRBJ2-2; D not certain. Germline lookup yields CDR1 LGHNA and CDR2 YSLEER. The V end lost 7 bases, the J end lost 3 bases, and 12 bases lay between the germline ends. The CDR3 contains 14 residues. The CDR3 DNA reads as TGCGCCAGCACGAAGACATCTCACACCGGGGAGCTGTTTTTT. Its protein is CASTKTSHTGELFF.

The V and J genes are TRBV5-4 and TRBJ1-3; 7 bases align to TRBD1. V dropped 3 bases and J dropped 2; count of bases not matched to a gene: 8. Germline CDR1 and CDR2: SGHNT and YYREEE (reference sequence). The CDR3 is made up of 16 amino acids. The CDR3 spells CASSWGPTGPGNTIYF. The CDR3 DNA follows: TGTGCCAGCAGCTGGGGCCCGACAGGGCCTGGAAACACCATATATTTT.

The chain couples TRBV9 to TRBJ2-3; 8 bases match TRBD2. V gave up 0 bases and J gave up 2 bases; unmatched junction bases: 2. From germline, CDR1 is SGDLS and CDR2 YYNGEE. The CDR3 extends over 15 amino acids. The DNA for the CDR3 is TGTGCCAGCAGCGTAGGTAGCGGGACCACAGATACGCAGTATTTT. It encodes CASSVGSGTTDTQYF.

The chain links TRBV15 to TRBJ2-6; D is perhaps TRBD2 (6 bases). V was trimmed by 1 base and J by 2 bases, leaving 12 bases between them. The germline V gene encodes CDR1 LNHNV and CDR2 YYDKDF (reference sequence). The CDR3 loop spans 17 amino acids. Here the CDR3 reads CATSRVGGIAGANVLTF. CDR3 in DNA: TGTGCCACCAGCAGAGTGGGGGGAATCGCTGGGGCCAACGTCCTGACTTTC.

CDR3 protein: CASSETGWWGTNYGYTF. CDR3 DNA sequence: TGTGCCAGCAGTGAAACGGGGTGGTGGGGGACCAACTATGGCTACACCTTC. The gene calls are TRBV25-1 and TRBJ1-2, with D perhaps TRBD1 (5 bases). Between the trimmed V and J ends, which lost 2 bases and 2 bases, there was a span of 18 bases. The CDR3 totals 17 residues. Germline-derived CDR1 and CDR2 are MGHDK and SYGVNS.

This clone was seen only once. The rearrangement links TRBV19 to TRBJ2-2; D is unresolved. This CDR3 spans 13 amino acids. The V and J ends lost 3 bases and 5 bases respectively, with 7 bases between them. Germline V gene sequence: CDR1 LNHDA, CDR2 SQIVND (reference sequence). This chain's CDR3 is CASSITVTGELFF. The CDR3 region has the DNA TGTGCCAGTAGTATCACGGTTACCGGGGAGCTGTTTTTT.

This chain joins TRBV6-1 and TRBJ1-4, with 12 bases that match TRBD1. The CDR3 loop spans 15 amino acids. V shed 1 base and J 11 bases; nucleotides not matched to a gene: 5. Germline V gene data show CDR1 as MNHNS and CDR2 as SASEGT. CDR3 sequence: CASSEGGGQGAKLFF. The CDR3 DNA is TGTGCCAGCAGTGAAGGGGGGGGACAGGGGGCCAAACTGTTTTTT.

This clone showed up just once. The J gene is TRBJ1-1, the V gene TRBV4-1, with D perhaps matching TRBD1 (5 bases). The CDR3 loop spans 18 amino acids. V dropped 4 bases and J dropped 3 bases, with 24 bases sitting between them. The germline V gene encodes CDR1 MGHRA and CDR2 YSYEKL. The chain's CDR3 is CASSRSRFQQANHTEAFF. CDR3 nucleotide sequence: TGCGCCAGCAGCCGAAGCCGGTTTCAACAGGCAAACCACACTGAAGCTTTCTTT.

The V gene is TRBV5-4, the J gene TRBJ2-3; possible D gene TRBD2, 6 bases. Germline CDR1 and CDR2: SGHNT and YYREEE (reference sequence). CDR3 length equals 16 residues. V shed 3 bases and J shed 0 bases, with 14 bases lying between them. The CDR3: CASSSRRDWSTDTQYF. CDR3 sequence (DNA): TGTGCCAGCAGCTCTCGGAGGGACTGGAGCACAGATACGCAGTATTTT.

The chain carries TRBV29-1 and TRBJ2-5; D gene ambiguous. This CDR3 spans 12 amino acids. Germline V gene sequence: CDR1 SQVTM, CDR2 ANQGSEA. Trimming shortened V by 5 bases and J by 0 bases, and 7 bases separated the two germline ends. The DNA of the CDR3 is TGCAGCGTTAGGACCGACCAAGAGACCCAGTACTTC. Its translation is CSVRTDQETQYF.

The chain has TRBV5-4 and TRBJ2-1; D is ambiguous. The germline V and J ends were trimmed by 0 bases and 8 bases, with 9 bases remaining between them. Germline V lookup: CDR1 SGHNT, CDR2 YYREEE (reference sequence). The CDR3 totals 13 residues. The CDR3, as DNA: TGTGCCAGCAGCTTGGGGGCGATTTATGAGCAGTTCTTC. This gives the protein CASSLGAIYEQFF.

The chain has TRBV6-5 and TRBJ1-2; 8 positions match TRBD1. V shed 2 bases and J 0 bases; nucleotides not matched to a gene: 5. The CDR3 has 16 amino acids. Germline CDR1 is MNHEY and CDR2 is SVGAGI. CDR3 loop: CASSYALDRANYGYTF. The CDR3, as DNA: TGTGCCAGCAGTTACGCCCTGGACAGGGCTAACTATGGCTACACCTTC.

The CDR3: CASSLGTDESNQPQHF. The CDR3 DNA reads as TGTGCCAGCAGCCTGGGGACAGATGAGAGCAATCAGCCCCAGCATTTT. The genes are TRBV7-8 and TRBJ1-5; TRBD1 matches at 7 bases. J was trimmed by 1 base and V by 5 bases; bases with no gene match: 8. The CDR3 contains 16 residues. Germline-derived CDR1 and CDR2 are SGHVS and FQNEAQ.

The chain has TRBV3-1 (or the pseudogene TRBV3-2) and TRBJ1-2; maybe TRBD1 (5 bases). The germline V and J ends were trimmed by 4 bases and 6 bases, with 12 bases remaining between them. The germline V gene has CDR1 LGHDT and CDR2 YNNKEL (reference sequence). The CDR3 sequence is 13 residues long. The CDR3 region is CASSPRESDGYTF. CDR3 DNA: TGTGCCAGCAGCCCCAGGGAGTCTGATGGCTACACCTTC.

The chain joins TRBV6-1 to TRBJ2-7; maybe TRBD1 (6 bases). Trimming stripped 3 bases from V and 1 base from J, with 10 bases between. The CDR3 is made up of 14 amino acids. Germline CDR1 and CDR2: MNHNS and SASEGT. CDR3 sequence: CASSEWDISYEQYV. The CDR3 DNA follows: TGTGCCAGCAGTGAGTGGGACATTTCCTACGAGCAGTACGTC.

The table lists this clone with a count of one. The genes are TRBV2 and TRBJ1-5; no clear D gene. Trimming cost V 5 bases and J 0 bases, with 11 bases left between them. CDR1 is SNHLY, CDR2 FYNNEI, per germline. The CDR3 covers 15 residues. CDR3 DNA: TGTGCCAGCAGTAGAGCCCGGAATAGCAATCAGCCCCAGCATTTT. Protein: CASSRARNSNQPQHF.

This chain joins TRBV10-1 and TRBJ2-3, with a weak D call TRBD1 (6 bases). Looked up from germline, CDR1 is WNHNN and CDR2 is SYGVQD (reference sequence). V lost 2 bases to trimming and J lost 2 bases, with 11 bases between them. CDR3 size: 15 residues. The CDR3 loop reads CASSEAQGNTDTQYF. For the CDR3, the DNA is TGCGCCAGCAGTGAGGCGCAGGGGAACACAGATACGCAGTATTTT.

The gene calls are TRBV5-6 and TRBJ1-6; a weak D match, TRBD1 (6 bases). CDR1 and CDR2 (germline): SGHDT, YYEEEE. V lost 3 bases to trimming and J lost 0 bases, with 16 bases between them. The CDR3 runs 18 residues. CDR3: CASSSYTSGASYNSPLHF. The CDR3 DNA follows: TGTGCCAGCAGCTCCTATACCTCAGGGGCCTCCTATAATTCACCCCTCCACTTT.

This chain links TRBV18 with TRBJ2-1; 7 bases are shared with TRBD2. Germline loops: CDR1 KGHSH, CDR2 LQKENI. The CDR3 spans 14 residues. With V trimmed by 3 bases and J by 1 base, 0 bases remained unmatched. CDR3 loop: CASSPGGSYNEQFF. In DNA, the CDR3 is TGTGCCAGCTCACCGGGGGGGTCCTACAATGAGCAGTTCTTC.

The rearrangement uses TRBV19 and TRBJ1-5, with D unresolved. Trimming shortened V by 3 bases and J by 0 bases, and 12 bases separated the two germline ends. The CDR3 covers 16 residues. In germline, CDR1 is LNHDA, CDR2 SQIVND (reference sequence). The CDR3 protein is CASSIILGLSNQPQHF. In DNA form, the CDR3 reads TGTGCCAGTAGTATCATTCTGGGTCTTAGCAATCAGCCCCAGCATTTT. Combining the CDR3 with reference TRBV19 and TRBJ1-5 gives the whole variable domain DGGITQSPKYLFRKEGQNVTLSCEQNLNHDAMYWYRQDPGQGLRLIYYSQIVNDFQKGDIAEGYSVSREKKESFPLTVTSAQKNPTAFYLCASSIILGLSNQPQHFGDGTRLSIL.

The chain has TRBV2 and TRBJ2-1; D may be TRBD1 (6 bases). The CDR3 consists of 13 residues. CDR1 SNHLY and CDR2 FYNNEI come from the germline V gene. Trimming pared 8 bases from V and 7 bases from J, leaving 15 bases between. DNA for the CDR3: TGTGCCAGCGGACAGAGTTTTATTAATGAGCAGTTCTTC. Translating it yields CASGQSFINEQFF. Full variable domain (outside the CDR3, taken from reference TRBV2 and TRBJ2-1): EPEVTQTPSHQVTQMGQEVILRCVPISNHLYFYWYRQILGQKVEFLVSFYNNEISEKSEIFDDQFSVERPDGSNFTLKIRSTKLEDSAMYFCASGQSFINEQFFGPGTRLTVL.